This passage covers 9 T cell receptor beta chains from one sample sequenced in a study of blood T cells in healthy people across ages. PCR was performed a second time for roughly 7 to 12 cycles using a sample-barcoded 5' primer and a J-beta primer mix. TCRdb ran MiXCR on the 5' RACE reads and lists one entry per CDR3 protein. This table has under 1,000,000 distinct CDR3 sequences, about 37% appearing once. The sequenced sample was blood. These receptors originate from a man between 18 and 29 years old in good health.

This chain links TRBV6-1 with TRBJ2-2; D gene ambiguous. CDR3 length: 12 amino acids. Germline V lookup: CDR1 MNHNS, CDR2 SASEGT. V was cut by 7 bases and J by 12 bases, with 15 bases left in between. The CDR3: CASKSLLPQLFF. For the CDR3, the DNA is TGTGCCAGCAAGTCACTCCTTCCTCAGCTGTTTTTT.

The chain's CDR3 is CASSQDSGYYEQYF. The CDR3 DNA reads TGCGCCAGCAGCCAAGACAGTGGGTACTACGAGCAGTACTTC. This chain connects TRBV4-3 to TRBJ2-4; D is undetermined. The J call may be faulty, since TRBJ2-7 better matches the DNA end. Germline CDR1 LGHNA, CDR2 YSLEER. CDR3 length: 14 residues.

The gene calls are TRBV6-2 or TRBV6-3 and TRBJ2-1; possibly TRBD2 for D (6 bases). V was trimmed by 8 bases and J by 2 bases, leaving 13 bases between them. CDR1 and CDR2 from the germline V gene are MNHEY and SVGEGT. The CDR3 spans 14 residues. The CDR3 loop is CASLIGGAYNEQFF. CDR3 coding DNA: TGTGCCAGCCTTATCGGGGGAGCCTACAATGAGCAGTTCTTC.

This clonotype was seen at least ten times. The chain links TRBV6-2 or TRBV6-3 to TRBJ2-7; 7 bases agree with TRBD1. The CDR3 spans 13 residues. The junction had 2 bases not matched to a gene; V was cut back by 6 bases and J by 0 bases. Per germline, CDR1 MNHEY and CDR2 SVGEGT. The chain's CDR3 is CASSGDSSYEQYF. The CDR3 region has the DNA TGTGCCAGCAGCGGGGACAGCTCCTACGAGCAGTACTTC.

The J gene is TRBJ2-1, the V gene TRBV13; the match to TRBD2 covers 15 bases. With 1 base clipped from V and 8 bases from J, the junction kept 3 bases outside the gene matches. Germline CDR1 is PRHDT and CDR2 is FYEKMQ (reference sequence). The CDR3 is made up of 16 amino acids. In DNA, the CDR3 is TGTGCCAGCAGCTTAGCGGGACTAGCGGGAGGTCATGAGCAGTTCTTC. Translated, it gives CASSLAGLAGGHEQFF.

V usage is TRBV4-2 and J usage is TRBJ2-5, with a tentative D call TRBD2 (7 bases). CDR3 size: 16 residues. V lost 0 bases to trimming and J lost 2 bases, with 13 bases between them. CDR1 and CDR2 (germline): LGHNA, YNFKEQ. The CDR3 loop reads CASSQDFRGGQETQYF. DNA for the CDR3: TGTGCCAGCAGCCAAGATTTTAGGGGGGGTCAAGAGACCCAGTACTTC.

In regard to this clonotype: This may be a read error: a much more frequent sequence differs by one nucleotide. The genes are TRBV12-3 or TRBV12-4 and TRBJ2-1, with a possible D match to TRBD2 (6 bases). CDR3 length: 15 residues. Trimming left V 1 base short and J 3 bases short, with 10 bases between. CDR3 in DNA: TGTGCCAGCAGTTTAGGGGACTGCATCTACAATGAGCAGTTCTTC. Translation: CASSLGDCIYNEQFF.

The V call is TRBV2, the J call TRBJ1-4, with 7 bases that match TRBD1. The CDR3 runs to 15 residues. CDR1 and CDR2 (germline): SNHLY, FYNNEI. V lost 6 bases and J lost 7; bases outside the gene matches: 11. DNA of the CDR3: TGTGCCAGCAGAGAAAAACAGGGGAGGCGTGAAAAACTGTTTTTT. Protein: CASREKQGRREKLFF.

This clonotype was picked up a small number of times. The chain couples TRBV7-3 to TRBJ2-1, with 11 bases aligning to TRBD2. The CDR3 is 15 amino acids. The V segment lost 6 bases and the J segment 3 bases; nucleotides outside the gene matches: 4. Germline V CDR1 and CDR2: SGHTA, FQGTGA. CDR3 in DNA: TGTGCCAGCAGTTATAGCGGGGGGGTCTACAATGAGCAGTTCTTC. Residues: CASSYSGGVYNEQFF.